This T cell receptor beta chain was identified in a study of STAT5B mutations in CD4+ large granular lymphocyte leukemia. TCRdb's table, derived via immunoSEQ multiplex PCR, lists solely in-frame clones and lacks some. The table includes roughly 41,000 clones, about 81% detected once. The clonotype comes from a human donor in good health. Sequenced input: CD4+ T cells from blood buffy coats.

The DNA for the CDR3 is TGTGCCAGCAGCTTCACTCAGGGGGCCGGTGAGACCCAGTACTTC. Protein sequence: CASSFTQGAGETQYF. The chain combines TRBV7-9 with TRBJ2-5; 8 bases line up with TRBD1. V gave up 3 bases and J gave up 5 bases; unmatched junction bases: 8. The germline V gene has CDR1 SEHNR and CDR2 FQNEAQ (reference sequence). The CDR3 loop spans 15 amino acids.